This TCR beta chain was obtained from a study of T cell repertoires in cytomegalovirus infection. Study information: Public TCR beta signatures were indicative of both CMV infection and a matching HLA type.

This clonotype appeared many times. Antigen: not known. Study outcomes and limitations: Ex vivo responses were dominated by HLA-C-restricted CMV-specific TCR beta clonotypes.

TCRdb called the reads again in MiXCR, with one record for every CDR3 protein. The sample lists around 630,000 distinct CDR3 sequences, 24% occurring once. Germline V lookup: CDR1 SGHVS, CDR2 FQNEAQ. The CDR3 covers 16 residues. Between the trimmed V and J ends, which lost 5 bases and 0 bases, there was a span of 13 bases. Sequences were obtained from CD8+ T cells from PBMCs. The chain carries TRBV7-8 and TRBJ2-2; D is uncertain. The sequence was obtained from a human donor in good health (CMV status not recorded). Some clones in this sample may be carry-over from other donors' samples. The CDR3 sequence: CASSPRHQTNTGELFF. DNA of the CDR3: TGTGCCAGCAGCCCGAGGCACCAAACGAACACCGGGGAGCTGTTTTTT.